The T cell receptor beta chain described here comes from a study of T cells in Graves' hyperthyroidism and ophthalmopathy. About the research overall: Peripheral blood samples were taken at initial diagnosis, prior to any treatment.

RNA transcripts provided the source from which TCR beta CDR3 regions were amplified. Using the HTBI primer set, a first-round RT-PCR was run on the TCR CDR3. TCRdb reprocessed the multiplex PCR reads with MiXCR, giving one entry per CDR3 protein. Of about 640,000 distinct CDR3 sequences listed, around 21% are singletons. Any patient presenting with uncontrolled infection, other autoimmune disease, pregnancy or lactation was left out. The study based diagnoses on clinical symptoms, serum thyroxine and TRAb, thyroid ultrasound and orbital computed tomography. This clonotype was recorded a few times. Its antigen is not known. Study-level results: The majority of expanded thyroid clonotypes above 0.001 also appeared in blood.

CDR1 is MNHEY and CDR2 is SMNVEV in the germline V gene (reference sequence). V gave up 0 bases and J gave up 8 bases, with 6 bases separating them. The CDR3 has 12 residues. The clonotype was recovered from a man aged 25-45 years with Graves' ophthalmopathy. The chain employs TRBV27 and TRBJ2-3; a possible D gene is TRBD2 (6 bases). Sequencing was carried out using blood. The CDR3 DNA reads as TGTGCCAGCAGTTTATCGGGAGGTACGCAGTATTTT. Amino acids: CASSLSGGTQYF.